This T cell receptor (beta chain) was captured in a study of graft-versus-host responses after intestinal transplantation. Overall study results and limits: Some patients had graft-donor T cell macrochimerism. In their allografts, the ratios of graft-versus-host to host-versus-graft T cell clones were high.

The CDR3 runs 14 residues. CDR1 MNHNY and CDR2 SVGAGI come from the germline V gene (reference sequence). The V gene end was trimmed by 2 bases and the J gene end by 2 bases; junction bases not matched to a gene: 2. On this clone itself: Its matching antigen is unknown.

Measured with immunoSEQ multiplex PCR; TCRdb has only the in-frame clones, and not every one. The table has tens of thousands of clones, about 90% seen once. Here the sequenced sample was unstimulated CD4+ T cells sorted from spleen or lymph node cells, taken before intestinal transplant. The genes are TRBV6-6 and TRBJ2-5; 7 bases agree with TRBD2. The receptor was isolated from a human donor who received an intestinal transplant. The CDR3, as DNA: TGTGCCAGCAGTTACGGGGGGGAGCAAGAGACCCAGTACTTC. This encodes CASSYGGEQETQYF.